This paragraph covers one TCR beta chain sequence. Its antigen is not identified. This sample was included in a study of T-cell memory formation after mild COVID-19. The study's findings and limits: Contracting clones, day 15 to 85, had balanced CD4/CD8, and later expanders favored CD4+.

After removal of 4 bases from V and 1 base from J, the junction contained 5 bases not matched to a gene. The CDR3 consists of 15 residues. The germline V gene has CDR1 KGHSH and CDR2 LQKENI. TCRdb analysed the 5' RACE reads with MiXCR anew, one entry per CDR3 protein. The data contain around 340,000 distinct CDR3 sequences, approximately 12% of them singletons. The sequencing sample was made of PBMCs or a T cell subset sorted from them (not recorded which). The V and J genes are TRBV18 and TRBJ1-1; 8 bases match TRBD1. This TCR came from a man aged 18-30 years who had mild COVID-19 (a few samples of this study predate the infection). Cell type and time point are not known. In DNA, the CDR3 is TGTGCCAGCTCACAAGGACAGGGATCGAACACTGAAGCTTTCTTT. It codes for CASSQGQGSNTEAFF.